These 24 T cell receptor beta chains share one sample of origin, sequenced in a study of blood T cell repertoires in COVID-19 (dated by TCRdb to 2018 to 2020). Library method: the immunoSEQ multiplex PCR assay. Imported from immuneACCESS, the table was reduced by TCRdb to in-frame sequences with V and J called. These copies leave out some clones; in studies compared against another copy, an unresolved V gene accounts for under half, and the cause of the remainder is not known. The sample table shows approximately 52,000 clones, and about 86% are seen once. The ten largest clones represent 1.3% of the sample. The sequenced sample consisted of peripheral blood. These TCRs come from a man aged 60 to 69 with acute or convalescent COVID-19.

Of note for this clone: One end of the junction is discordant with germline, which a read error may explain. The chain is built from TRBV6-1 and TRBJ1-3; 7 bases are a match to TRBD1. Germline V gives CDR1 MNHNS, CDR2 SASEGT. The CDR3 runs to 15 residues. CDR3 nucleotides: TGTGCCAGCAGTGAACTAGGGACAGCCGGAAGCACCATATATTTT. Its protein product is CASSELGTAGSTIYF.

The rearrangement joins TRBV6-5 to TRBJ1-2; 10 nucleotides agree with TRBD1. The CDR3 is made up of 12 amino acids. Trimming cost V 7 bases and J 7 bases; bases outside gene matches: 3. Germline loops: CDR1 MNHEY, CDR2 SVGAGI. The CDR3 reads CASKGQGFGYTF. CDR3 coding DNA: TGTGCCAGCAAGGGACAGGGGTTTGGCTACACCTTC.

The chain employs TRBV6-1 and TRBJ1-2; D not certain. The CDR3 loop spans 13 amino acids. Germline lookup yields CDR1 MNHNS and CDR2 SASEGT. The V and J ends lost 2 bases and 3 bases respectively, with 7 bases between them. In DNA form, the CDR3 reads TGTGCCAGCAGTGAAAAAAGCCACTATGGCTACACCTTC. Its translation: CASSEKSHYGYTF.

The chain employs TRBV11-2 and TRBJ2-3; 10 nucleotides agree with TRBD1. Germline V gene data show CDR1 as SGHAT and CDR2 as FQNNGV. J was trimmed by 5 bases and V by 4 bases; bases with no gene match: 3. The CDR3 is 14 residues long. DNA of the CDR3: TGTGCCAGCAGCTGGACAGGGGGAATAGATACGCAGTATTTT. Its translation is CASSWTGGIDTQYF.

The chain couples TRBV28 to TRBJ2-5; 7 nucleotides line up with TRBD1. The CDR3 has 15 residues. Trimming cost V 8 bases and J 2 bases; bases outside gene matches: 11. Looked up from germline, CDR1 is MDHEN and CDR2 is SYDVKM. The CDR3 DNA reads TGTGCCAGCGACCCTTCCGGGACAGCACAAGAGACCCAGTACTTC. Translation gives CASDPSGTAQETQYF. Combining the CDR3 with reference TRBV28 and TRBJ2-5 gives the whole variable domain DVKVTQSSRYLVKRTGEKVFLECVQDMDHENMFWYRQDPGLGLRLIYFSYDVKMKEKGDIPEGYSVSREKKERFSLILESASTNQTSMYLCASDPSGTAQETQYFGPGTRLLVL.

This chain uses TRBV9 with TRBJ2-5, with 9 bases fitting TRBD1. Germline CDR1 and CDR2: SGDLS and YYNGEE. J lost 4 bases, V lost 3 bases, and 7 bases had no gene match. The CDR3 loop spans 15 amino acids. The CDR3 coding sequence is TGTGCCAGCAGCGGAGGGGGACAGGGACGAGAGACCCAGTACTTC. This gives the protein CASSGGGQGRETQYF.

This clone was recorded only once. The chain carries TRBV7-2 and TRBJ2-7; 7 bases agree with TRBD1. Germline V lookup: CDR1 SGHTA, CDR2 FQGNSA. V lost 5 bases and J lost 1; bases outside the gene matches: 2. The CDR3 length is 13 residues. CDR3 in amino acids: CASSTGQSYEQYF. In DNA, the CDR3 is TGTGCCAGCAGCACGGGACAGTCCTACGAGCAGTACTTC. Full variable domain (remainder filled in from reference TRBV7-2 and TRBJ2-7): GAGVSQSPSNKVTEKGKDVELRCDPISGHTALYWYRQSLGQGLEFLIYFQGNSAPDKSGLPSDRFSAERTGGSVSTLTIQRTQQEDSAVYLCASSTGQSYEQYFGPGTRLTVT.

V usage is TRBV3-1 (or the pseudogene TRBV3-2) and J usage is TRBJ1-3, with D possibly being TRBD1 (5 bases). The V gene's germline CDR1 is LGHDT and CDR2 YNNKEL (reference sequence). The CDR3 consists of 15 residues. Deletions cut 4 bases from V and 4 bases from J, with 14 bases between. The CDR3 protein is CASSPSGGYGNTIYF. CDR3 nucleotides: TGTGCCAGCAGCCCGAGTGGGGGGTACGGAAACACCATATATTTT.

V and J are TRBV15 and TRBJ2-2; the D gene is possibly TRBD2 (5 bases). This CDR3 has 14 amino acids. Germline CDR1 LNHNV, CDR2 YYDKDF (reference sequence). V was clipped by 6 bases and J by 4 bases, with 12 bases between them. The DNA for the CDR3 is TGTGCCACCAGAAACGAGGACTTCACCGGGGAGCTGTTTTTT. This translates into CATRNEDFTGELFF.

Worth noting for this clone: In the same sample, other DNA sequences code for this CDR3. The rearrangement links TRBV28 to TRBJ1-1; D gene unclear. This CDR3 is built from 11 residues. Germline CDR1 reads MDHEN; CDR2 reads SYDVKM. V was shortened by 5 bases and J by 5 bases, with 6 bases between the two germline ends. Here the CDR3 reads CASSPGTEAFF. The CDR3, as DNA: TGTGCCAGCAGTCCCGGGACTGAAGCTTTCTTT.

The chain uses TRBV24-1 and TRBJ2-5, with D possibly TRBD2 on 7 matching bases. The germline V and J ends were trimmed by 5 bases and 4 bases, with 10 bases remaining between them. Germline CDR1 KGHDR, CDR2 SFDVKD. CDR3 length: 13 residues. The CDR3, as DNA: TGTGCCACCAGTGGGGGGGGGCGAGAGACCCAGTACTTC. Translated, it gives CATSGGGRETQYF.

This chain joins TRBV4-1 and TRBJ2-1; weak D call: TRBD2 (5 bases). V dropped 0 bases and J dropped 3 bases, with 15 bases sitting between them. Per the germline V gene, CDR1 is MGHRA and CDR2 is YSYEKL. The CDR3 consists of 17 residues. DNA for the CDR3: TGCGCCAGCAGCCAAGAGACCTGGGGAGCGGACTACAATGAGCAGTTCTTC. Translating it yields CASSQETWGADYNEQFF.

This clone was seen a handful of times. The chain links TRBV27 to TRBJ2-1; no clear D. V was clipped by 4 bases and J by 5 bases, with 12 bases between them. The CDR3 is 14 residues long. Germline assignment: CDR1 MNHEY and CDR2 SMNVEV (reference sequence). CDR3 protein: CASSSPVRDNEQFF. The DNA of the CDR3 is TGTGCCAGCAGTTCGCCGGTCCGGGACAATGAGCAGTTCTTC.

The J gene is TRBJ2-1, the V gene TRBV9; D is possibly TRBD2 (6 bases). Germline CDR1 SGDLS, CDR2 YYNGEE. This CDR3 has 13 amino acids. The ends were cut back, 5 bases at V and 8 bases at J, with 14 bases in the middle. The CDR3 loop reads CASRGGGSDEQFF. The DNA for the CDR3 is TGTGCCAGCAGGGGGGGTGGCAGCGATGAGCAGTTCTTC.

This sequence joins TRBV4-2 and TRBJ1-2, with D perhaps TRBD1 (5 bases). The germline V gene has CDR1 LGHNA and CDR2 YNFKEQ. The CDR3 covers 15 residues. The ends were cut back, 0 bases at V and 2 bases at J, with 10 bases in the middle. The CDR3 protein is CASSQDKQGNYGYTF. CDR3 sequence (DNA): TGTGCCAGCAGCCAAGATAAGCAGGGAAACTATGGCTACACCTTC.

The CDR3 nucleotides read TGTGCCAGCAGCTTAGAGGCAGGGCGCGAGACCCAGTACTTC. This sequence encodes CASSLEAGRETQYF. V is TRBV7-2 and J is TRBJ2-5, with a possible D match to TRBD1 (5 bases). CDR3 length: 14 amino acids. V was trimmed by 1 base and J by 5 bases, leaving 11 bases between them. CDR1 is SGHTA, CDR2 FQGNSA, per germline.

V gene TRBV5-4 combines with J gene TRBJ2-7; TRBD2 matches at 13 bases. Germline lookup yields CDR1 SGHNT and CDR2 YYREEE (reference sequence). V shed 4 bases, J shed 7 bases, and the junction held 8 bases outside the gene matches. The CDR3 spans 15 residues. The CDR3 loop reads CASSPGLAGTREQYF. The CDR3 DNA is TGTGCCAGCAGCCCGGGACTAGCGGGGACCAGGGAGCAGTACTTC.

J is TRBJ2-3 and V is TRBV5-6; a weak D match, TRBD2 (5 bases). The germline V gene has CDR1 SGHDT and CDR2 YYEEEE. Trimming took 0 bases from V and 2 from J, leaving 10 bases between them. The CDR3 sequence is 15 residues long. CDR3 nucleotides: TGTGCCAGCAGCTTGGTGGGAGTAAACACAGATACGCAGTATTTT. Encoded protein: CASSLVGVNTDTQYF.

The chain combines TRBV28 with TRBJ1-3, with TRBD1 identical over 11 bases. Trimming removed 6 bases from V and 4 bases from J; junction bases left unmatched: 2. The CDR3 totals 14 residues. Per the germline V gene, CDR1 is MDHEN and CDR2 is SYDVKM. CDR3 nucleotides: TGTGCCAGCAGGGGGACAGGGGGAGGAAACACCATATATTTT. This encodes CASRGTGGGNTIYF. The full variable domain, its missing parts supplied by reference TRBV28 and TRBJ1-3, is DVKVTQSSRYLVKRTGEKVFLECVQDMDHENMFWYRQDPGLGLRLIYFSYDVKMKEKGDIPEGYSVSREKKERFSLILESASTNQTSMYLCASRGTGGGNTIYFGEGSWLTVV.

This clone was counted a few times. V and J are TRBV6-1 and TRBJ1-1; 8 bases match TRBD1. CDR3 size: 17 residues. The junction had 8 bases not matched to a gene; V was cut back by 1 base and J by 1 base. Germline V gives CDR1 MNHNS, CDR2 SASEGT. The CDR3 coding sequence is TGTGCCAGCAGTGAAGTGCCGACAGGGGCGCGGAACACTGAAGCTTTCTTT. It translates to CASSEVPTGARNTEAFF.

This sequence joins TRBV19 and TRBJ2-7, with 8 bases identical to TRBD1. Looked up from germline, CDR1 is LNHDA and CDR2 is SQIVND (reference sequence). The J segment lost 6 bases and the V segment lost 4 bases, leaving 8 bases of the junction unmatched. The CDR3 runs 14 residues. CDR3 sequence: CASSSGQGRGEQYF. CDR3 DNA: TGTGCCAGTAGTAGCGGACAGGGTAGAGGCGAGCAGTACTTC.

This clone was observed a few times. The chain recombines TRBV11-2 with TRBJ1-1, with TRBD1 identical over 9 bases. Germline V gene data show CDR1 as SGHAT and CDR2 as FQNNGV. Trimming removed 2 bases from V and 1 base from J; junction bases left unmatched: 2. CDR3 length: 15 residues. The CDR3 DNA sequence: TGTGCCAGCAGCTTAATGGGACAGGGGAACACTGAAGCTTTCTTT. Translated, it gives CASSLMGQGNTEAFF.

V usage is TRBV10-1 and J usage is TRBJ2-3; weak D call: TRBD2 (7 bases). Germline assignment: CDR1 WNHNN and CDR2 SYGVQD (reference sequence). V dropped 3 bases and J dropped 4 bases, with 11 bases sitting between them. The CDR3 consists of 14 residues. The CDR3 bases are TGCGCCAGCAGTGACGGGGGGCTCCCAGATACGCAGTATTTT. Encoded protein: CASSDGGLPDTQYF.

This chain joins TRBV28 and TRBJ2-1; 7 bases match TRBD1. Per germline, CDR1 MDHEN and CDR2 SYDVKM. The junction had 0 bases not matched to a gene; V was cut back by 2 bases and J by 2 bases. This CDR3 is built from 14 residues. CDR3 DNA sequence: TGTGCCAGCAGTTTACAGGGGGCCTACAATGAGCAGTTCTTC. Its translation: CASSLQGAYNEQFF.